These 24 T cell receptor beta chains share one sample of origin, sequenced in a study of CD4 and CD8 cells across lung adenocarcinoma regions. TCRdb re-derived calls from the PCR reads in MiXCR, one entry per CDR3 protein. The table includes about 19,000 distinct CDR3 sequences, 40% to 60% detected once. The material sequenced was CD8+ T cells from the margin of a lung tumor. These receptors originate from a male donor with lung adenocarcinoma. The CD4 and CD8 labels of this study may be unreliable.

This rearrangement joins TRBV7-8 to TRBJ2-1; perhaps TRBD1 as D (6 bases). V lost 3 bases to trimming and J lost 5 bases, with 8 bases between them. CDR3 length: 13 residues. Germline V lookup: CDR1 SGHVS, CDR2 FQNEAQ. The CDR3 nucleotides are TGTGCCAGCAGCTTTGGACAGAACAATGAGCAGTTCTTC. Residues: CASSFGQNNEQFF.

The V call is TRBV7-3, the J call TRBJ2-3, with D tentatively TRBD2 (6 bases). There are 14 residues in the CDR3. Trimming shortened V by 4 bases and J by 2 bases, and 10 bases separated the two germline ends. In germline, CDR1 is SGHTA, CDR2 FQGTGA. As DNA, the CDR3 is TGTGCCAGCAGCTCAGGACTACCCACAGATACGCAGTATTTT. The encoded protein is CASSSGLPTDTQYF.

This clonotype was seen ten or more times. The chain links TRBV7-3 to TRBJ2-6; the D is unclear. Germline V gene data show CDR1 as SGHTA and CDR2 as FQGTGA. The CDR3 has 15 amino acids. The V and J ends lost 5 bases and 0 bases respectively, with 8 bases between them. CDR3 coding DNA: TGTGCCAGCAGCGATGTCAGCTCTGGGGCCAACGTCCTGACTTTC. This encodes CASSDVSSGANVLTF.

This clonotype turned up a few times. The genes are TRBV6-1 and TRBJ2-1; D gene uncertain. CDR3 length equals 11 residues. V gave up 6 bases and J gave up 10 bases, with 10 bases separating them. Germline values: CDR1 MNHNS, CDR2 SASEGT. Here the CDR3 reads CASRGLGEQFF. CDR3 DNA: TGTGCCAGCAGGGGATTGGGCGAGCAGTTCTTC.

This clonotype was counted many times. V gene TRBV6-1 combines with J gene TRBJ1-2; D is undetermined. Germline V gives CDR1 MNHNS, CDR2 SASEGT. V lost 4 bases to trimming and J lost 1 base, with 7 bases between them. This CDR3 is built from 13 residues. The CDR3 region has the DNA TGTGCCAGCAGTGCGGAGGGTAACTATGGCTACACCTTC. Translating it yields CASSAEGNYGYTF.

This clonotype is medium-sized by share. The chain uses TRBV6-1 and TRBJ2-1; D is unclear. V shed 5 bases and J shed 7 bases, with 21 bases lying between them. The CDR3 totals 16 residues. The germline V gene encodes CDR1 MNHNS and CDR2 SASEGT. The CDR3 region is CASSRGTGISQNEQFF. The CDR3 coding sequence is TGTGCCAGCAGTCGTGGAACTGGAATTAGCCAGAATGAGCAGTTCTTC.

CDR3 bases: TGTGCCAGCAGCCCAAATGGGGGACCTCACGAGCAGTACTTC. It encodes CASSPNGGPHEQYF. The chain carries TRBV27 and TRBJ2-1; D is tentatively TRBD1 or TRBD2 (5 bases each). The tail of the sequence fits TRBJ2-7 better, so the J call may be wrong. The CDR3 runs to 14 residues. Per the germline V gene, CDR1 is MNHEY and CDR2 is SMNVEV (reference sequence).

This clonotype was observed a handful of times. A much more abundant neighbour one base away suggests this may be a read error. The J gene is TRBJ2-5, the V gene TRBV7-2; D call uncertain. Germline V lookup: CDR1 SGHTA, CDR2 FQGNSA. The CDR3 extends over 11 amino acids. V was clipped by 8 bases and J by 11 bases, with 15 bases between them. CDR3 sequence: CASSTYNEQYF. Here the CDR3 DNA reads TGTGCCAGCTCCACCTACAATGAGCAGTACTTC.

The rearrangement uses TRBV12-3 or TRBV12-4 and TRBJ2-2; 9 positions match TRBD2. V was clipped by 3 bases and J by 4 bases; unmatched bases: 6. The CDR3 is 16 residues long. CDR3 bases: TGTGCCAGCAGTTTCTCCGGCGGGAGGGGCACCGGGGAGCTGTTTTTT. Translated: CASSFSGGRGTGELFF.

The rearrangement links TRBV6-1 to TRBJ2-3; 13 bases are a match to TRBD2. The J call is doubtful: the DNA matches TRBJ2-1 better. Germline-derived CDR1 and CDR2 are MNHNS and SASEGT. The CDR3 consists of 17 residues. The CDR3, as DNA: TGTGCCAGCAGAAGGACTAGCGGGAGCGGGGTCACAGATACGCAGTTCTTC. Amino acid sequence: CASRRTSGSGVTDTQFF.

The CDR3 loop reads CASSLPGERKQFF. The CDR3 DNA is TGTGCCAGCAGTTTACCAGGGGAAAGGAAGCAGTTTTTT. This chain uses TRBV27 with TRBJ2-2, with D perhaps TRBD1 (6 bases). The CDR3 totals 13 residues. From germline, CDR1 is MNHEY and CDR2 SMNVEV (reference sequence). V was shortened by 2 bases and J by 16 bases, with 17 bases between the two germline ends.

The CDR3 DNA reads TGTGCGGGCAGAGGGGGCCGTGACCAAGAGACCCAGTACTTC. Its translation is CAGRGGRDQETQYF. This chain uses TRBV10-3 with TRBJ2-5; 7 positions agree with TRBD1. Germline CDR1 ENHRY, CDR2 SYGVKD. This CDR3 contains 14 residues.

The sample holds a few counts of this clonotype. In DNA form, the CDR3 reads TGTGCCAGCAGTTACCAACAAGAACGGGTTGACTCTGGGGCCAACGTCCTGACTTTC. Translating gives CASSYQQERVDSGANVLTF. The chain uses TRBV6-7 and TRBJ2-6; D not resolved. TRBV6-7 is sorted into the ORF group, with uncertain function. Trimming took off 2 bases at V and 0 bases at J, with 17 bases between the two ends. The CDR3 spans 19 residues.

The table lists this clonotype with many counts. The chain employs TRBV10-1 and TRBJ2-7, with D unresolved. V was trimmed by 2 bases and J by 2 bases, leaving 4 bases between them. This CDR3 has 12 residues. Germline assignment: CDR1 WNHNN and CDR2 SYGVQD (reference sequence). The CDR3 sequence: CASSEPTYEQYF. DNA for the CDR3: TGCGCCAGCAGTGAGCCCACCTACGAGCAGTACTTC.

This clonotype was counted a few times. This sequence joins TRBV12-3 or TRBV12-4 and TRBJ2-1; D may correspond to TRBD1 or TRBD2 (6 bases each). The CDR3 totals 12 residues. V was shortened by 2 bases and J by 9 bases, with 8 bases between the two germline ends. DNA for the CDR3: TGTGCCAGCAGTTTATGGGGGGCTGAGCAGTTCTTC. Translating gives CASSLWGAEQFF.

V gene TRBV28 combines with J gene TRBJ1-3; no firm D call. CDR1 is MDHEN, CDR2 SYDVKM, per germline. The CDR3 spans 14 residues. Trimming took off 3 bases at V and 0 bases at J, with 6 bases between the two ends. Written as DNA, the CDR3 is TGTGCCAGCAGTTTTGGTTTCTCTGGAAACACCATATATTTT. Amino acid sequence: CASSFGFSGNTIYF.

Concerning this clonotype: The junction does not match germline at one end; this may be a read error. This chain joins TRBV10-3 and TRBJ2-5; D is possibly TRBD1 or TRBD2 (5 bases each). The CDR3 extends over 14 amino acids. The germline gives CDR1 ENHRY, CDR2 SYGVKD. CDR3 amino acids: CAGRGAAGQETQYF. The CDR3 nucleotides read TGTGCGGGCCGAGGGGCGGCCGGCCAAGAGACCCAGTATTTC.

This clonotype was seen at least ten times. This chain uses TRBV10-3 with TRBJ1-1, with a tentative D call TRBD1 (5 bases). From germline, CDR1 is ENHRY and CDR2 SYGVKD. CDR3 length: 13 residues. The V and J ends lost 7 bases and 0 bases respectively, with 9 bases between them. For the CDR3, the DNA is TGTGCCATCACCGGACATATGAACACTGAAGCTTTCTTT. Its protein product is CAITGHMNTEAFF.

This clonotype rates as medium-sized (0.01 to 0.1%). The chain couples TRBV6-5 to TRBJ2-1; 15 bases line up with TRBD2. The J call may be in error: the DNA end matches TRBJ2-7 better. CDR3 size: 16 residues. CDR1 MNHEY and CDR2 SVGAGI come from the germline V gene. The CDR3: CASRYRTSGRDNEQYF. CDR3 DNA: TGTGCCAGCAGATACAGGACTAGCGGGAGGGACAACGAGCAGTACTTC.

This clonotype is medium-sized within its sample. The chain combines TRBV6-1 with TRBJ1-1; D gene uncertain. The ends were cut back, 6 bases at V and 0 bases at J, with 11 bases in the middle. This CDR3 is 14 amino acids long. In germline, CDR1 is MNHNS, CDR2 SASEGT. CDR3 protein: CASSRSFMNTEAFF. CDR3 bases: TGTGCCAGCAGCAGATCTTTTATGAACACTGAAGCTTTCTTT.

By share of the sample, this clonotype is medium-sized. The DNA for the CDR3 is TGCGCCAGCAGTGATGACCCTAACTTGCAGTACTTC. It encodes CASSDDPNLQYF. This chain uses TRBV10-2 with TRBJ2-1; no clear D gene. The better agreement between TRBJ2-7 and the DNA end casts doubt on the J call. Germline CDR1 and CDR2: WSHSY and SAAADI. The CDR3 runs 12 residues.

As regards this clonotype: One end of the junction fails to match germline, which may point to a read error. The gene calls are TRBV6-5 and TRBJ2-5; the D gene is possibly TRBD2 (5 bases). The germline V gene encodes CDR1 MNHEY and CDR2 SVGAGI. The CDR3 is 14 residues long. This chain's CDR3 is CASRLARDGETQYF. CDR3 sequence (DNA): TGTGCCAGCAGATTAGCGCGTGACGGAGAGACGCAGTATTTC.

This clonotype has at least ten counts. The CDR3 region has the DNA TGTGCCAGCAGACGAACTGCCGGGACTAGCGGTAACACCGGGGAGCTGTTTTTT. This encodes CASRRTAGTSGNTGELFF. The chain combines TRBV6-1 with TRBJ2-2; TRBD2 agrees at 11 bases. The CDR3 has 18 residues. V lost 6 bases to trimming and J lost 2 bases; unmatched junction nucleotides: 11. CDR1 and CDR2 (germline): MNHNS, SASEGT.

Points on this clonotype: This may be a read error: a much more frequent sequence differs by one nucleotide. Here the CDR3 reads CASSYSRGGSSNQPQHF. CDR3 bases: TGTGCCAGCAGTTACTCGAGAGGGGGGAGTAGCAATCAGCCCCAGCATTTT. The chain carries TRBV6-5 and TRBJ1-5, with D perhaps matching TRBD1 (6 bases). From germline, CDR1 is MNHEY and CDR2 SVGAGI. The CDR3 covers 17 residues. Deletions cut 0 bases from V and 0 bases from J, with 12 bases between.